This TCR beta chain came from a study of cytomegalovirus exposure and HLA in healthy donors. General study points: TCR association rates varied by HLA locus in a later analysis, with DRB1 highest and HLA-C lowest.

PCR was performed using 60 Vbeta and 13 Jbeta primers. Method: immunoSEQ multiplex PCR; TCRdb's copy keeps in-frame clones and lacks some. The sample yields 150,000 to 170,000 clones, 65% to 75% seen once. The CDR3 spans 15 residues. Germline lookup yields CDR1 SGHRS and CDR2 YFSETQ. The V and J ends lost 5 bases and 4 bases, in that order; junction bases with no gene match: 10. This clone came up a few times. Its antigen is still unknown. This sequence joins TRBV5-1 and TRBJ2-5; TRBD2 matches 8 bases. This sequence was found in a man aged 18 to 30 in good health and CMV-seronegative. The sample consisted of PBMCs. CDR3 DNA: TGCGCCAGCAGATTAGCGGGGCTGGATGGAGAGACCCAGTACTTC. Protein product: CASRLAGLDGETQYF. The variable domain in full, with the rest retrieved from reference TRBV5-1 and TRBJ2-5, is KAGVTQTPRYLIKTRGQQVTLSCSPISGHRSVSWYQQTPGQGLQFLFEYFSETQRNKGNFPGRFSGRQFSNSRSEMNVSTLELGDSALYLCASRLAGLDGETQYFGPGTRLLVL.